A selection of T cell receptor beta chains follows, all from one sample in a study of blood T cell repertoires in COVID-19. Assay used: immunoSEQ multiplex PCR; TCRdb lists only in-frame clones, some missing. This sample has some 170,000 clones, with 93% found just once. The specimen was peripheral blood. The source is a woman aged 55-70 years with COVID-19, enrolled during active disease. The CDR3 runs from the conserved cysteine through the conserved F or W. A D gene is named only where the DNA matches it firmly. Only part of the rows carry a size: once, few, many, or a class if the clone is expanded.

clone_size: -; j_call: TRBJ2-3; d_call: TRBD2; v_call: TRBV5-4; cdr3_nt: TGTGCCAGCAGCCCTAGCGGGGGGCGATTCCTGAGCACAGATACGCAGTATTTT; cdr3_aa: CASSPSGGRFLSTDTQYF
clone_size: -; j_call: TRBJ1-5; d_call: TRBD1; v_call: TRBV19; cdr3_nt: TGTGCCAGTAGTACGGGGACAGGGGGGCAGCCCCAGCATTTT; cdr3_aa: CASSTGTGGQPQHF
clone_size: -; j_call: TRBJ2-5; d_call: -; v_call: TRBV5-8; cdr3_nt: TGTGCCAGCAGGTTGTACGGGGGGCGGACCCAGTACTTC; cdr3_aa: CASRLYGGRTQYF
clone_size: -; j_call: TRBJ1-2; d_call: TRBD1; v_call: TRBV7-9; cdr3_nt: TGTGCCAGCAGCTCCCTCGCAGGGGGCAACTATGGCTACACCTTC; cdr3_aa: CASSSLAGGNYGYTF
clone_size: -; j_call: TRBJ1-1; d_call: TRBD1; v_call: TRBV6-5; cdr3_nt: TGTGCCAGCAGTTACGGGACAGGGCAGAACACTGAAGCTTTCTTT; cdr3_aa: CASSYGTGQNTEAFF
clone_size: -; j_call: TRBJ1-3; d_call: -; v_call: TRBV7-2; cdr3_nt: TGTGCCAGCAGCTTCAGTGTTCACCTCTCTGGAAACACCATATATTTT; cdr3_aa: CASSFSVHLSGNTIYF
clone_size: -; j_call: TRBJ2-5; d_call: TRBD2; v_call: TRBV20-1; cdr3_nt: TGCAGTGCTAGTAGCGGGGTCCAAGAGACCCAGTACTTC; cdr3_aa: CSASSGVQETQYF
clone_size: -; j_call: TRBJ1-5; d_call: TRBD1; v_call: TRBV19; cdr3_nt: TGTGCCAGTAGTATGGACAGGGTTAGCAATCAGCCCCAGCATTTT; cdr3_aa: CASSMDRVSNQPQHF
clone_size: -; j_call: TRBJ2-2; d_call: -; v_call: TRBV7-2; cdr3_nt: TGTGCCAGCGCAAGGACAGTGCACACCGGGGAGCTGTTTTTT; cdr3_aa: CASARTVHTGELFF
clone_size: -; j_call: TRBJ1-3; d_call: -; v_call: TRBV10-3; cdr3_nt: TGTGCCATCAGTGGGGGCCCGCGACAGTCGGGAAACACCATATATTTT; cdr3_aa: CAISGGPRQSGNTIYF
clone_size: -; j_call: TRBJ2-1; d_call: TRBD1; v_call: TRBV28; cdr3_nt: TGTGCCAGCAGCCCGAGGGGGCGTAGGAATGAGCAGTTCTTC; cdr3_aa: CASSPRGRRNEQFF
clone_size: -; j_call: TRBJ2-7; d_call: -; v_call: TRBV19; cdr3_nt: TGTGCCAGTAGTATGGGCAGCGGCTACGAGCAGTACTTC; cdr3_aa: CASSMGSGYEQYF
clone_size: -; j_call: TRBJ1-2; d_call: -; v_call: TRBV5-4; cdr3_nt: TGTGCCAGCAGCCCGCCTCCGACAGGAATTGGCAATGGCTACACCTTC; cdr3_aa: CASSPPPTGIGNGYTF
clone_size: -; j_call: TRBJ1-4; d_call: -; v_call: TRBV7-8; cdr3_nt: TGTGCCAGCAGCTTAGCGCGCTCGGGGATTAATGAAAAACTGTTTTTT; cdr3_aa: CASSLARSGINEKLFF
clone_size: -; j_call: TRBJ2-7; d_call: -; v_call: TRBV7-3; cdr3_nt: TGTGCCAGCAGCCTCGACACCTACGAGCAGTACTTC; cdr3_aa: CASSLDTYEQYF
clone_size: -; j_call: TRBJ2-2; d_call: -; v_call: TRBV7-2; cdr3_nt: TGTGCCAGCAGCTTACGGCACAGCCAATACACCGGGGAGCTGTTTTTT; cdr3_aa: CASSLRHSQYTGELFF
clone_size: -; j_call: TRBJ1-2; d_call: -; v_call: TRBV12-3/TRBV12-4; cdr3_nt: TGTGCCAGCAGTTTTCAGGGGATCTATGGCTACACCTTC; cdr3_aa: CASSFQGIYGYTF
clone_size: once; j_call: TRBJ1-4; d_call: TRBD1; v_call: TRBV5-4; cdr3_nt: TGTGCCAGCAGCTTGGCCGACAGGGGAAATGAAAAACTGTTTTTT; cdr3_aa: CASSLADRGNEKLFF
clone_size: -; j_call: TRBJ2-1; d_call: -; v_call: TRBV6-1; cdr3_nt: TGTGCCAGCAGTGAACGGACGGGGTCGGGGAATGAGCAGTTCTTC; cdr3_aa: CASSERTGSGNEQFF
clone_size: -; j_call: TRBJ1-1; d_call: -; v_call: TRBV18; cdr3_nt: TGTGCCAGCTCACCGTCTACCACTGAAGCTTTCTTT; cdr3_aa: CASSPSTTEAFF
clone_size: -; j_call: TRBJ2-5; d_call: TRBD2; v_call: TRBV6-4; cdr3_nt: TGTGCCAGCAGTGATCGGGTAGCGGGGGGCCCCCGATGTGGAGAGACCCAGTACTTC; cdr3_aa: CASSDRVAGGPRCGETQYF
clone_size: -; j_call: TRBJ1-2; d_call: TRBD1; v_call: TRBV20-1; cdr3_nt: TGCAGTGCTAGTATAACGGGACAGGGGGCGGTCTATGGCTACACCTTC; cdr3_aa: CSASITGQGAVYGYTF
clone_size: once; j_call: TRBJ1-5; d_call: TRBD1; v_call: TRBV6-6; cdr3_nt: TGTGCCAGCAGTCGAGGACAGGGTGGGAATCAGCCCCAGCATTTT; cdr3_aa: CASSRGQGGNQPQHF
clone_size: -; j_call: TRBJ1-1; d_call: -; v_call: TRBV12-3/TRBV12-4; cdr3_nt: TGTGCCAGCACCCAAAACAGGGTCGGGGAAGCTTTCTTT; cdr3_aa: CASTQNRVGEAFF
clone_size: once; j_call: TRBJ2-2; d_call: -; v_call: TRBV15; cdr3_nt: TGTGCCACGAACTGGGGGGCGAACACCGGGGAGCTGTTTTTT; cdr3_aa: CATNWGANTGELFF